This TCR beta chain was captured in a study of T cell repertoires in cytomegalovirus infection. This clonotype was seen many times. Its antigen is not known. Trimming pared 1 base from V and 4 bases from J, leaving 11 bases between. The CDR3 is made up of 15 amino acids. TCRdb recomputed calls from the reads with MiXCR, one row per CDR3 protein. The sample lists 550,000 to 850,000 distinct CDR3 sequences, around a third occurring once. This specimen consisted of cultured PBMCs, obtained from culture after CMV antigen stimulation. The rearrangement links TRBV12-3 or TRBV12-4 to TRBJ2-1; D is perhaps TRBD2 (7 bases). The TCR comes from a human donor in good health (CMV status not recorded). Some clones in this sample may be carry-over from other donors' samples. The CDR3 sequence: CASSLGRGLYNEQFF. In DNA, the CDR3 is TGTGCCAGCAGTTTAGGGCGGGGGCTATACAATGAGCAGTTCTTC.